The T cell receptor beta chain described here comes from a study of T cell responses to AZD1222 COVID-19 vaccine. Study in general: Second-dose intervals of approximately 4 or approximately 12 weeks were pooled.

Of note for this clone: What it recognizes is unknown.

General study findings and limits: Regions left unmutated in variants are reportedly the target of nearly half of spike-specific TCRs. Sampled repertoires all dated from after the peak T cell response. Possibly, clonal diversity was underestimated; donors were largely white British and included more females.

Sequencing was performed with immunoSEQ multiplex PCR; in TCRdb, only in-frame clones are kept and a portion is missing. Among approximately 160,000 clones listed, 90% to 95% were seen once. The junction had 5 bases not matched to a gene; V was cut back by 5 bases and J by 7 bases. CDR1 and CDR2 from the germline V gene are SGHVS and FQNEAQ. This CDR3 spans 14 amino acids. The sequence came from an adult in good health. This chain links TRBV7-8 with TRBJ1-2; 12 nucleotides match TRBD1. Sequencing was performed on peripheral blood, taken on day 0 of AZD1222 vaccination. CDR3 sequence (DNA): TGTGCCAGCAGCCCCCGGGACAGGGGGCCTGGCTACACCTTC. It is translated as CASSPRDRGPGYTF.